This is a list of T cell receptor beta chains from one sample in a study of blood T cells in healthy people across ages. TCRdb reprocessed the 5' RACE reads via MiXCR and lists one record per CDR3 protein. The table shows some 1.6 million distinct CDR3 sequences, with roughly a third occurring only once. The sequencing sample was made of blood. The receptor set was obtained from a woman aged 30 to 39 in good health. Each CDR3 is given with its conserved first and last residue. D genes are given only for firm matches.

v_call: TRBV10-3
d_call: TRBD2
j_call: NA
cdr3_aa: CAISEGTTSYNEQYF

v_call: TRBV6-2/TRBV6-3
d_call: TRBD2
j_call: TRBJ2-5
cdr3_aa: CASSLLRRGETQYF

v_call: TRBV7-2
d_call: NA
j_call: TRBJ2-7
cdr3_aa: CASSLPPRNEQYF

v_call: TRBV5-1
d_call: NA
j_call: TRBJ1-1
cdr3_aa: CASSLDRFNTEAFF

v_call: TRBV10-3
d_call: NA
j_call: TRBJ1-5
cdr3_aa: CAISERRGQPQHF

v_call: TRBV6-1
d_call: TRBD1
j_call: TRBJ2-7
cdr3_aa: CASRGTGEHEQYF

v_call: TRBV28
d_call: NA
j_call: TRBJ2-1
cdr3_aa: CASSSPGRDLGEQFF

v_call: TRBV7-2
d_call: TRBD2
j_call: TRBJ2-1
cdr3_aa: CASSLPLGAGGVNEQFF

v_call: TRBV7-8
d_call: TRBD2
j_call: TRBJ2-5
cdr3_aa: CASSLTRGAVGETQYF

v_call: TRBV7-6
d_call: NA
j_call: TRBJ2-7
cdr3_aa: CASSLGFGTTGFSYEQYF

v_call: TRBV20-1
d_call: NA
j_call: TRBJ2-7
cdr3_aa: CSATSPKETRYF

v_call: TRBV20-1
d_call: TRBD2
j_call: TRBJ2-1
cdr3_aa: CSARPTGTSARGQFF

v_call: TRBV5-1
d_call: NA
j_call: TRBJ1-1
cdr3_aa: CASSFRGGANTEAFF

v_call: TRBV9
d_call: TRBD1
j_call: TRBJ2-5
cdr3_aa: CASSVDRGPSETQYF

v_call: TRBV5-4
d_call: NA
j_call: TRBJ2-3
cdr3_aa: CASSLKVLDTQYF

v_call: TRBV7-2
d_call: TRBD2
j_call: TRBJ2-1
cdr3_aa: CASSLGSAGGRERFF

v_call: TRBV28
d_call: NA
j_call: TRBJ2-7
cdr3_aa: CASTSSGLYEQYF

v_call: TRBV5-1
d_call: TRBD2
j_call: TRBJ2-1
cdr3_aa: CASYPRLAGTNEQFF

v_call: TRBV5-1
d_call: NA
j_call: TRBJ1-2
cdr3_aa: CASSSPPNYGYTF

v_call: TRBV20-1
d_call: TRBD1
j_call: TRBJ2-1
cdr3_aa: CSAREGTGTGEQFF

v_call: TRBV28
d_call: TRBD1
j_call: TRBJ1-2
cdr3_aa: CAGSLNRGGYTF

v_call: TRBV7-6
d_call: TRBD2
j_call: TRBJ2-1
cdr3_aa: CASSVGASGGTYNEQFF

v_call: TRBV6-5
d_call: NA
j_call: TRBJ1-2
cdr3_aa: CASSYSAIGGGYGYTF

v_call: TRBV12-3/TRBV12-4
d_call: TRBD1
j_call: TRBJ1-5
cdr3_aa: CASRRAGTGDQPQHF

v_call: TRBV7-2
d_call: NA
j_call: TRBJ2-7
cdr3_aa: CASSWTALNPYEQYF

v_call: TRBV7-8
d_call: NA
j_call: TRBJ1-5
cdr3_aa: CASSLVNRENSNQPQHF

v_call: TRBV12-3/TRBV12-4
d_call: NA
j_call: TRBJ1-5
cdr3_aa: CASSSQVSGNQPQHF

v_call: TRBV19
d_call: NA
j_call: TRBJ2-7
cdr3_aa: CAVRSRSSYEQYF

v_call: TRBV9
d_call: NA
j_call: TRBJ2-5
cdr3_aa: CASSAGVVRETQYF

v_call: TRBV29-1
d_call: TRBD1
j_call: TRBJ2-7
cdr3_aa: CSVGPRQGYGEQYF

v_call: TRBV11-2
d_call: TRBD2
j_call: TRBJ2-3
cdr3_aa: CASTPGGYTDTQYF

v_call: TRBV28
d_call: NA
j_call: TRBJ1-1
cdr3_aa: CASSPEAGAPETFF

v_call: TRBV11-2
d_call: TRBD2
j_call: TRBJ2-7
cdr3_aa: CASGRSGSYEQYF

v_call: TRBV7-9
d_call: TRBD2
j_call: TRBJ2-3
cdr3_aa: CASSLTSGGDTQYF

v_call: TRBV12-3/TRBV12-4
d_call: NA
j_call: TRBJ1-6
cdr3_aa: CASSGGPQGSPRHF

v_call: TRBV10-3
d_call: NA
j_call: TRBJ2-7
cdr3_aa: CAISRSTDHEQYF

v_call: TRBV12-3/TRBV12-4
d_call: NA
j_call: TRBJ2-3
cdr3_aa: CATPGTDTQYF